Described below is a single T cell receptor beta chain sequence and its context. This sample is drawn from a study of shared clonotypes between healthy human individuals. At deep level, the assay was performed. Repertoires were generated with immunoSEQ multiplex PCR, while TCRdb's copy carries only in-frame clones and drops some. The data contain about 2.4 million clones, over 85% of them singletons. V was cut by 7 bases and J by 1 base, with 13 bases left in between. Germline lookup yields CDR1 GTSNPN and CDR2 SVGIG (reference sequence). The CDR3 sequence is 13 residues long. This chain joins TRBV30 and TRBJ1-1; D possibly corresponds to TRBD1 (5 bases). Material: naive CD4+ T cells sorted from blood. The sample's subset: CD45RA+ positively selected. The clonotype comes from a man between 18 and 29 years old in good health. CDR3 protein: CASRGNSNTEAFF. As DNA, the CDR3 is TGTGCCTCACGGGGCAACTCGAACACTGAAGCTTTCTTT.